Only one count was recorded for the clone carrying this T cell receptor beta chain. Its specificity is unknown. The data belong to a study of T cell responses to AZD1222 COVID-19 vaccine. Whole-study findings and limits: It should be noted that donors were predominantly white British and more often female, and clonal diversity was possibly underestimated. At study baseline, merely six AZD1222 recipients were seropositive.

The assay was immunoSEQ multiplex PCR, and TCRdb's table has in-frame clones only and misses some. Of fewer than 130,000 clones in the sample, about 85% were seen once. Looked up from germline, CDR1 is ENHRY and CDR2 is SYGVKD. CDR3 length: 13 amino acids. V dropped 10 bases and J dropped 5 bases, with 15 bases sitting between them. The origin of this receptor is an adult who received the AZD1222 COVID-19 vaccine. The chain links TRBV10-3 to TRBJ2-1, with no clear D. The source was peripheral blood, collected 28 days after the second AZD1222 dose. As DNA, the CDR3 is TGTGCCACGATTAAACTTGGGAACAATGAGCAGTTCTTC. Its protein product is CATIKLGNNEQFF.